The next 26 T cell receptor beta chains were all read from a single sample in a study of PD-1 blockade in classical Hodgkin lymphoma. Time point specified: cycle 4 day 1 (C4D1), after less than 7 weeks of nivolumab. Relapse after autologous stem cell transplantation occurred in every patient, and brentuximab vedotin exposure varied. Using immunoSEQ multiplex PCR, the repertoire was profiled, and TCRdb retains in-frame clones only, with some absent. Among 25,000 to 35,000 clones listed, 72% were seen once. The sequences come from peripheral blood mononuclear cells (PBMCs), collected before the fourth cycle of nivolumab. All receptors derive from a human donor with classical Hodgkin lymphoma.

The CDR3 sequence: CASSYSTQGSEQYF. In DNA, the CDR3 is TGTGCCAGCAGTTACTCGACACAGGGGTCCGAGCAGTACTTC. The chain is built from TRBV6-5 and TRBJ2-7; 7 bases agree with TRBD1. The V segment lost 0 bases and the J segment 6 bases; nucleotides outside the gene matches: 5. CDR1 and CDR2 (germline): MNHEY, SVGAGI. The CDR3 is 14 amino acids.

This chain uses TRBV6-5 with TRBJ1-2; TRBD1 might be the D (5 bases). Germline CDR1 and CDR2: MNHEY and SVGAGI. The ends were cut back, 7 bases at V and 4 bases at J, with 13 bases in the middle. The CDR3 sequence is 13 residues long. The CDR3 coding sequence is TGTGCCAGCACCGGGGGACTGATCTATGGCTACACCTTC. This encodes CASTGGLIYGYTF.

A single count supports this clone. The same CDR3 can be traced to other DNA sequences in this sample. This chain uses TRBV9 with TRBJ2-5, with TRBD1 identical over 7 bases. After removal of 0 bases from V and 5 bases from J, the junction contained 4 bases not matched to a gene. The CDR3 totals 14 residues. The V gene's germline CDR1 is SGDLS and CDR2 YYNGEE. The CDR3, as DNA: TGTGCCAGCAGCGTAGCTAGGGGGCGTGAGACCCAGTACTTC. Translated, it gives CASSVARGRETQYF. The variable domain in full, completed from reference TRBV9 and TRBJ2-5, reads DSGVTQTPKHLITATGQRVTLRCSPRSGDLSVYWYQQSLDQGLQFLIQYYNGEERAKGNILERFSAQQFPDLHSELNLSSLELGDSALYFCASSVARGRETQYFGPGTRLLVL.

The chain employs TRBV15 and TRBJ1-5; the D gene is possibly TRBD1 (6 bases). This CDR3 comprises 14 residues. Germline-derived CDR1 and CDR2 are LNHNV and YYDKDF (reference sequence). Trimming left V 4 bases short and J 2 bases short, with 9 bases between. CDR3 coding DNA: TGTGCCACCAGCAACAGGGTGGGCAATCAGCCCCAGCATTTT. This encodes CATSNRVGNQPQHF.

The chain recombines TRBV7-6 with TRBJ1-2; D is possibly TRBD1 (5 bases). Germline assignment: CDR1 SGHVS and CDR2 FNYEAQ. Trimming left V 2 bases short and J 5 bases short, with 9 bases between. The CDR3 is 13 residues long. As DNA, the CDR3 is TGTGCCAGCAGCTTATCGGAGGGGTATGGCTACACCTTC. This codes for CASSLSEGYGYTF.

This chain uses TRBV4-2 with TRBJ1-5; possibly TRBD1 for D (6 bases). The CDR3 consists of 17 residues. Germline CDR1 and CDR2: LGHNA and YNFKEQ. V shed 3 bases and J shed 4 bases, with 19 bases lying between them. The CDR3 loop is CASSHIQAGGRNQPQHF. The CDR3 coding sequence is TGTGCCAGCAGCCACATTCAAGCGGGGGGGCGTAATCAGCCCCAGCATTTT.

This clone was observed a handful of times. The chain employs TRBV28 and TRBJ1-1, with 8 bases lining up with TRBD1. J was trimmed by 3 bases and V by 6 bases; bases with no gene match: 3. Per the germline V gene, CDR1 is MDHEN and CDR2 is SYDVKM. The CDR3 runs to 13 residues. CDR3: CASSYRGDTEAFF. In DNA, the CDR3 is TGTGCCAGCAGCTACAGGGGGGACACTGAAGCTTTCTTT.

This clone turned up a few times. At one of its ends the junction is not consistent with the germline gene, which may arise from a read error. The gene calls are TRBV29-1 and TRBJ1-6; the D gene is possibly TRBD1 (5 bases). Germline CDR1 and CDR2: SQVTM and ANQGSEA. The CDR3 has 11 amino acids. In DNA, the CDR3 is TGCAGCGCCCTTTCCTCGGACACCAAGTTTTTT. This gives the protein CSALSSDTKFF.

This chain connects TRBV2 to TRBJ1-2; the D is unclear. CDR1 and CDR2 (germline): SNHLY, FYNNEI. V was pared by 3 bases and J by 7 bases, with 24 bases between. CDR3 length: 17 residues. The CDR3 sequence is CASSDPYLSVIHSGYTF. The CDR3 DNA is TGTGCCAGCAGTGACCCCTACTTGTCAGTTATTCACAGTGGCTACACCTTC. Full variable domain (rest looked up from reference TRBV2 and TRBJ1-2): EPEVTQTPSHQVTQMGQEVILRCVPISNHLYFYWYRQILGQKVEFLVSFYNNEISEKSEIFDDQFSVERPDGSNFTLKIRSTKLEDSAMYFCASSDPYLSVIHSGYTFGSGTRLTVV.

The sample holds a few counts of this clone. The V gene is TRBV10-3, the J gene TRBJ1-2; 7 positions match TRBD1. CDR1 and CDR2 (germline): ENHRY, SYGVKD. The V segment lost 5 bases and the J segment 8 bases; nucleotides outside the gene matches: 11. The CDR3 has 14 residues. The CDR3 bases are TGTGCCATCAGTTTGGACAGGAAAACAGAAGGCTACACCTTC. It codes for CAISLDRKTEGYTF.

The chain employs TRBV28 and TRBJ1-1, with D uncertain. The CDR3 is 13 amino acids. V shed 7 bases and J shed 4 bases, with 13 bases lying between them. The germline CDR1 and CDR2 sequences are MDHEN and SYDVKM. DNA of the CDR3: TGTGCCAGCAAAAAAGGGCGAAGCACTGAAGCTTTCTTT. This codes for CASKKGRSTEAFF.

The chain couples TRBV27 to TRBJ2-5; D might be TRBD1 or TRBD2, each matching 5 bases. Between the trimmed V and J ends, which lost 5 bases and 4 bases, there was a span of 14 bases. CDR1 MNHEY and CDR2 SMNVEV come from the germline V gene (reference sequence). This CDR3 comprises 14 residues. The CDR3 loop is CASSPTGPTETQYF. For the CDR3, the DNA is TGTGCCAGCAGTCCGACGGGACCAACAGAGACCCAGTACTTC.

The V and J genes are TRBV15 and TRBJ1-4; perhaps TRBD1 as D (6 bases). This CDR3 spans 16 amino acids. Germline V gives CDR1 LNHNV, CDR2 YYDKDF (reference sequence). V was shortened by 5 bases and J by 0 bases, with 13 bases between the two germline ends. CDR3 sequence reads: CATSRGGLATNEKLFF. CDR3 nucleotides: TGTGCCACCAGCCGCGGGGGCTTAGCAACTAATGAAAAACTGTTTTTT.

The V call is TRBV4-3, the J call TRBJ1-2; the match to TRBD1 covers 8 bases. The CDR3 spans 15 residues. CDR1 LGHNA and CDR2 YSLEER come from the germline V gene. With V trimmed by 4 bases and J by 4 bases, 8 bases remained unmatched. The CDR3 here is CASSPGQGMSYGYTF. In DNA, the CDR3 is TGCGCCAGCAGCCCTGGACAGGGAATGAGCTATGGCTACACCTTC.

By share of the sample, this clone is medium-sized (0.01 to 0.1%). The J gene is TRBJ2-2, the V gene TRBV7-9; TRBD1 aligns across 9 bases. V dropped 5 bases and J dropped 6; count of bases not matched to a gene: 10. The CDR3 covers 16 residues. Germline V gives CDR1 SEHNR, CDR2 FQNEAQ (reference sequence). CDR3 DNA: TGTGCCAGCAGCCAACAGGGGGCCCTCGTAGCCGGGGAGCTGTTTTTT. This sequence encodes CASSQQGALVAGELFF.

This clone was found once. J is TRBJ2-1 and V is TRBV7-9; TRBD2 matches 8 bases. V lost 7 bases, J lost 7 bases, and 12 bases stayed unmatched. CDR1 and CDR2 from the germline V gene are SEHNR and FQNEAQ (reference sequence). The CDR3 length is 15 residues. The CDR3 spells CASTNGGAGRNEQFF. The CDR3 DNA follows: TGTGCCAGCACCAACGGGGGGGCAGGTAGAAATGAGCAGTTCTTC.

This rearrangement joins TRBV5-1 to TRBJ1-1; D is unclear. The ends were cut back, 4 bases at V and 1 base at J, with 14 bases in the middle. CDR3 length equals 15 residues. Germline assignment: CDR1 SGHRS and CDR2 YFSETQ. The CDR3 DNA is TGCGCCAGCAGCCCCCGAGGGCAGGAGAACACTGAAGCTTTCTTT. Protein sequence: CASSPRGQENTEAFF. The variable domain in full, with the rest retrieved from reference TRBV5-1 and TRBJ1-1, is KAGVTQTPRYLIKTRGQQVTLSCSPISGHRSVSWYQQTPGQGLQFLFEYFSETQRNKGNFPGRFSGRQFSNSRSEMNVSTLELGDSALYLCASSPRGQENTEAFFGQGTRLTVV.

The CDR3 protein is CASSEVAGGPNTQYF. The CDR3 nucleotides are TGTGCCAGCAGTGAGGTAGCGGGGGGGCCAAATACGCAGTATTTT. This chain connects TRBV6-4 to TRBJ2-3, with TRBD2 matching 11 bases. Germline CDR1 is MRHNA and CDR2 is SNTAGT. The trim removed 3 bases at V and 7 bases at J, leaving 6 bases unmatched. The CDR3 loop spans 15 amino acids.

This sequence joins TRBV7-6 and TRBJ1-5; 8 bases line up with TRBD1. The junction had 1 base not matched to a gene; V was cut back by 3 bases and J by 0 bases. Germline V gives CDR1 SGHVS, CDR2 FNYEAQ. The CDR3 has 15 residues. CDR3 protein: CASSLTGDSNQPQHF. CDR3 nucleotide sequence: TGTGCCAGCAGCTTGACAGGGGATAGCAATCAGCCCCAGCATTTT.

The chain employs TRBV27 and TRBJ2-1; 9 positions match TRBD2. J lost 6 bases, V lost 2 bases, and 8 bases had no gene match. The germline gives CDR1 MNHEY, CDR2 SMNVEV (reference sequence). The CDR3 has 16 residues. The CDR3 reads CASSLQSGRILNEQFF. CDR3 sequence (DNA): TGTGCCAGCAGTTTACAGAGCGGGAGGATCCTCAATGAGCAGTTCTTC.

J is TRBJ1-1 and V is TRBV7-8; possibly TRBD1 for D (5 bases). V was pared by 2 bases and J by 4 bases, with 8 bases between. Germline V gene data show CDR1 as SGHVS and CDR2 as FQNEAQ. The CDR3 has 13 residues. The CDR3 region has the DNA TGTGCCAGCAGCTTAAGGGGTGGCACTGAAGCTTTCTTT. As protein: CASSLRGGTEAFF.

The rearrangement joins TRBV7-2 to TRBJ2-7; D call uncertain. The CDR3 has 14 amino acids. V was shortened by 3 bases and J by 4 bases, with 13 bases between the two germline ends. Germline CDR1 and CDR2: SGHTA and FQGNSA. CDR3 in amino acids: CASSLEGALYEQYF. The DNA for the CDR3 is TGTGCCAGCAGCTTGGAAGGAGCCCTGTACGAGCAGTACTTC.

The chain employs TRBV28 and TRBJ1-2; D unresolved. This CDR3 region has 11 residues. Germline CDR1 reads MDHEN; CDR2 reads SYDVKM. The V end was cut by 6 bases, the J end by 6 bases, with 8 bases between. The CDR3 loop reads CASSIGNGYTF. CDR3 bases: TGTGCCAGCAGCATAGGTAATGGCTACACCTTC.

V is TRBV6-1 and J is TRBJ1-2; tentative D call: TRBD1 (5 bases). Trimming took 3 bases from V and 0 from J, leaving 8 bases between them. Per the germline V gene, CDR1 is MNHNS and CDR2 is SASEGT. The CDR3 runs 14 residues. The DNA for the CDR3 is TGTGCCAGCAGTGATCAGGGAGCTAACTATGGCTACACCTTC. Protein: CASSDQGANYGYTF.

This clone was detected only once. The chain joins TRBV4-3 to TRBJ2-1; D might be TRBD2 (6 bases). The length of the CDR3 is 19 residues. Trimming left V 2 bases short and J 3 bases short, with 23 bases between. The germline V gene has CDR1 LGHNA and CDR2 YSLEER. This CDR3 reads CASSQPIGGYRDRYNEQFF. The CDR3, as DNA: TGCGCCAGCAGCCAACCAATCGGGGGATACCGGGACCGCTACAATGAGCAGTTCTTC.

This clone came up a few times. The chain recombines TRBV19 with TRBJ1-4, with D uncertain. The ends were cut back, 6 bases at V and 0 bases at J, with 11 bases in the middle. The V gene's germline CDR1 is LNHDA and CDR2 SQIVND (reference sequence). This CDR3 is built from 15 residues. The CDR3 is CASRRTAATNEKLFF. The CDR3 DNA sequence: TGTGCCAGTAGGCGCACGGCGGCAACTAATGAAAAACTGTTTTTT.